The entry below gives a single T cell receptor (beta chain) sequence along with its context. Which antigen it targets is not known. Base qualities are not recorded, but no much larger clone differs from it by a single base. The time point label corresponds to: cycle 2 day 1 (C2D1) of nivolumab. Every trial patient had relapsed after autologous stem cell transplantation, and cohorts A, B and C differed in prior brentuximab vedotin exposure. The trial cohort included 55 to 60 patients with relapsed/refractory classical Hodgkin lymphoma, and each patient had a best overall response of complete response, partial response or progressive disease. In the multi-cohort phase II CheckMate 205 trial, trial patients received single-agent nivolumab. An independent review committee assessed best overall response by applying the 2007 International Working Group response criteria. Trial PBMCs were collected just before the start of nivolumab (C1D1) and during therapy at cycle 2 day 1 and cycle 4 day 1. Peripheral blood was collected in 8 mL Vacutainer Cell Preparation Tubes, from which PBMCs were isolated by centrifugation and then cryopreserved.

The Qiagen DNeasy kit was used to extract genomic DNA both from unsorted PBMCs and from the negatively selected CD4+ and CD8+ fractions. TCR beta CDR3 regions were amplified by immunoSEQ multiplex PCR using primers annealing to V and J segments. A synthetic immune receptor repertoire was used to minimize amplification bias, and any remaining bias was removed computationally after sequencing. For the original study's pipeline: Custom Python scripts were used to quantify repertoire diversity as the Shannon entropy index. Unsorted, CD4+ and CD8+ repertoires were examined separately, except in combined analyses, for which CD4+ and CD8+ sequences were merged in silico. Clonal expansion was defined as a frequency increase of at least 2-fold after treatment compared with C1D1, and clones undetected at baseline were assigned a pseudocount of 0.5. Singleton clones were defined as clones with 0 or 1 copy at C1D1, and non-singleton clones were defined as clones with 2 or more copies. Clones expanded in unsorted samples were annotated as CD4+, CD8+ or unknown by matching protein sequences in sorted samples from the same patient. Wilcoxon tests on paired samples were used to test changes in diversity from C1D1 to C4D1. As stored in TCRdb, this immuneACCESS dataset retains in-frame rearrangements with V and J assigned. A fraction of the clones does not appear; measured against another copy, unresolved V genes explain less than half of the discrepancy, and the remainder lacks a known reason. The V and J calls and clone size are taken from that table; D and trimming were inferred from the DNA. For this sample the table gives 11,000 to 15,000 clones, of which approximately 82% were detected only once. The top ten hold roughly a quarter of the sample.

The data were obtained in a study of PD-1 blockade in classical Hodgkin lymphoma (dated by TCRdb to the early 2020s). Notes on the research overall: Nivolumab dosing was 3 mg/kg intravenously every 2 weeks, continuing until either disease progression or unacceptable toxicity. The study used TCR beta sequencing and CyTOF to define a peripheral blood immune signature of response to PD-1 blockade in classical Hodgkin lymphoma.

Study-wide findings and limitations: Lower diversity was observed in patients in whom nivolumab was started less than 1 year after ASCT, and these patients were excluded from later analyses so that confounding by immune reconstitution would be avoided. Only a single clinical trial cohort was studied, and what caused the repertoire differences, possibly disease activity or prior therapy, remained undefined. Trial patients with a complete response had baseline diversity similar to that of newly diagnosed patients, while partial responders and progressors had significantly lower diversity. Baseline TCR diversity was reported as lower in newly diagnosed patients than in healthy donors, and lower still in relapsed/refractory patients. A significant rise by C4D1 was seen in CD4+ but not CD8+ TCR diversity (p=0.0027 vs p=0.16), with the rise being most apparent in complete responders (p=0.02).

In the germline V gene (reference sequence), CDR1 corresponds to SEHNR and CDR2 to FQNEAQ. V ends up 5 bases short and J 4 bases short, with an unmatched junction base count of 5. Inclusive of the bounding cysteine and phenylalanine, the CDR3 is 15 residues long. Only the CDR3 portion is preserved as DNA: 45 bases, with reading frame beginning at the first base. The sequence was collected from a human donor with classical Hodgkin lymphoma. The sample here was peripheral blood mononuclear cells (PBMCs), taken before the second cycle of nivolumab. The rearrangement combines TRBV7-9 with TRBJ2-1, with TRBD1 identical over 10 junction bases. Here is the DNA: TGTGCCAGCAGCAAAGGACAGGGGGGTTACAATGAGCAGTTCTTC. It is translated as CASSKGQGGYNEQFF.